This is a list of T cell receptor beta chains from one sample in a study of T-cell memory formation after mild COVID-19. A single record per CDR3 protein comes from TCRdb applying MiXCR to the 5' RACE reads. The sample holds just under 550,000 distinct CDR3 sequences, around 20% seen once. What was sequenced was PBMCs or a T cell subset sorted from them (not recorded which). All receptors derive from an adult woman who had mild COVID-19 (a few samples of this study predate the infection). Cell type and time point are not known. The CDR3 runs from the conserved cysteine through the conserved F or W. A D gene is named only where the DNA matches it firmly. Expanded clones are given a class, and other clones once, few, many or no size at all.

>TRBV7-2|few|TRBD2|TRBJ2-2
CASSLGLAGHTGELFF
TGTGCCAGCAGCTTAGGACTAGCGGGCCACACCGGGGAGCTGTTTTTT
>TRBV12-5|.|.|TRBJ1-2
CASGLVQVGHGYTF
TGTGCTAGTGGTTTGGTACAGGTCGGCCATGGCTACACCTTC
>TRBV6-5|few|.|TRBJ1-1
CASSLQTGMNTEAFF
TGTGCCAGCAGTCTCCAGACAGGCATGAACACTGAAGCTTTCTTT
>TRBV7-2|.|.|TRBJ1-5
CASRRGVVEPQHF
TGTGCCAGCAGAAGAGGGGTGGTCGAGCCCCAGCATTTT
>TRBV5-6|.|TRBD2|TRBJ2-1
CASSTLAGRTYNEQFF
TGTGCCAGCAGCACTCTAGCGGGGCGGACCTACAATGAGCAGTTCTTC
>TRBV2|once|TRBD1|TRBJ2-2
CASSLQGAQTGELFF
TGTGCCAGTAGTCTACAGGGGGCGCAAACCGGGGAGCTGTTTTTT
>TRBV5-5|few|.|TRBJ2-1
CASLKANNEQFF
TGTGCCAGTTTAAAGGCCAACAATGAGCAGTTCTTC
>TRBV6-1|few|.|TRBJ1-2
CASSKAGGATPGYGYTF
TGTGCCAGCAGCAAAGCTGGGGGCGCAACACCGGGCTATGGCTACACCTTC
>TRBV7-3|few|TRBD1|TRBJ2-5
CASSRDSNQETQYF
TGTGCCAGCAGCCGGGACAGTAACCAAGAGACCCAGTACTTC
>TRBV6-5|once|TRBD2|TRBJ2-2
CASRGLAGGKSNTGELFF
TGTGCCAGCCGGGGACTAGCGGGGGGAAAGTCGAACACCGGGGAGCTGTTTTTT
>TRBV24-1|few|TRBD2|TRBJ2-2
CATSAGLANTGELFF
TGTGCCACCAGCGCGGGACTAGCGAACACCGGGGAGCTGTTTTTT
>TRBV7-6|many|.|TRBJ1-1
CASSLGGGEAFF
TGTGCCAGCAGCTTAGGGGGGGGTGAAGCTTTCTTT
>TRBV2|few|.|TRBJ2-7
CASTEDYSYEQYF
TGTGCCAGCACCGAGGACTACTCCTACGAGCAGTACTTC
>TRBV5-1|few|.|TRBJ2-7
CASSLVGSGVEQYF
TGCGCCAGCAGCTTGGTGGGTTCCGGAGTCGAGCAGTACTTC
>TRBV5-6|few|.|TRBJ1-2
CASSLWIGDGYTF
TGTGCCAGCAGCTTGTGGATTGGGGATGGCTACACCTTC
>TRBV4-1|.|.|TRBJ1-5
CASSQVSAGVGGNQPQHF
TGCGCCAGCAGCCAAGTGTCGGCAGGAGTAGGCGGCAATCAGCCCCAGCATTTT
>TRBV5-1|few|TRBD2|TRBJ2-1
CASSPALAGTAYEQFF
TGCGCCAGCAGCCCCGCACTAGCGGGAACCGCCTATGAGCAGTTCTTC
>TRBV20-1|many|TRBD2|TRBJ2-3
CSARDGRERIITSTDTQYF
TGCAGTGCTAGAGATGGGCGGGAGAGAATAATTACTAGCACAGATACGCAGTATTTT
>TRBV24-1|few|.|TRBJ2-3
CATRDTGTQYF
TGTGCCACCAGGGACACCGGTACGCAGTATTTT
>TRBV19|.|.|TRBJ2-1
CASSKWDGPYHEQFF
TGTGCCAGTAGTAAGTGGGACGGGCCCTATCATGAGCAGTTCTTC
>TRBV6-5|.|.|TRBJ1-5
CASSYRVNSNQPQHF
TGTGCCAGCAGTTATCGGGTTAATAGCAATCAGCCCCAGCATTTT
>TRBV7-2|few|.|TRBJ2-7
CASSPDEGKFYEQYF
TGTGCCAGCAGTCCCGATGAGGGAAAATTCTACGAGCAGTACTTC
>TRBV7-8|.|.|TRBJ2-5
CASSLGPDKTQYF
TGTGCCAGCAGCTTAGGGCCTGACAAGACCCAGTACTTC
>TRBV9|.|.|TRBJ1-6
CASSGDLASPLHF
TGTGCCAGCAGCGGGGACCTGGCTTCACCCCTCCACTTT
>TRBV27|few|.|TRBJ1-5
CASSPPGNQPQHF
TGTGCCAGCAGTCCTCCGGGGAATCAGCCCCAGCATTTT
>TRBV11-3|.|.|TRBJ1-1
CASFTTLNTEAFF
TGTGCCAGCTTTACGACGTTGAACACTGAAGCTTTCTTT
>TRBV5-1|.|.|TRBJ1-1
CASSSDGYTEAFF
TGCGCCAGCAGCTCGGACGGATACACTGAAGCTTTCTTT
>TRBV29-1|few|TRBD2|TRBJ2-7
CSVEITGTSGSSYEQYF
TGCAGCGTTGAAATCACCGGGACTAGCGGGAGTTCCTACGAGCAGTACTTC
>TRBV6-5|.|TRBD2|TRBJ2-2
CASSYYGTSGRANTGELFF
TGTGCCAGCAGTTACTATGGGACTAGCGGGAGGGCCAACACCGGGGAGCTGTTTTTT
>TRBV7-8|few|TRBD1|TRBJ2-5
CASSPRQGEGTQYF
TGTGCCAGCAGCCCCCGACAGGGGGAAGGGACCCAGTACTTC
>TRBV5-6|.|.|TRBJ2-3
CASSLAGGLKDTQYF
TGTGCCAGCAGCTTGGCCGGGGGACTCAAGGATACGCAGTATTTT
>TRBV4-2|few|TRBD2|TRBJ2-1
CASSTRLAGGAYNEQFF
TGTGCCAGCAGCACCCGACTAGCGGGAGGCGCCTACAATGAGCAGTTCTTC
>TRBV9|.|TRBD1|TRBJ2-7
CASSRVGQGATYEQYF
TGTGCCAGCAGCAGGGTGGGACAGGGGGCAACCTACGAGCAGTACTTC
>TRBV20-1|few|TRBD2|TRBJ2-3
CSARDLGLATDTQYF
TGCAGTGCTAGAGATCTGGGACTAGCGACAGATACGCAGTATTTT
>TRBV7-9|.|TRBD2|TRBJ2-3
CASSSGLAGPTQYF
TGTGCCAGCAGCTCGGGACTAGCGGGCCCTACGCAGTATTTT
>TRBV18|.|TRBD1|TRBJ2-7
CASSPRDRRYEQYF
TGTGCCAGCTCACCGCGGGACAGGCGGTACGAGCAGTACTTC
>TRBV20-1|.|.|TRBJ1-5
CSAPPDRLNYNQPQHF
TGCAGTGCCCCCCCCGACAGGCTCAACTACAATCAGCCCCAGCATTTT
>TRBV6-2/TRBV6-3|few|TRBD2|TRBJ2-7
CASSVTSGDAYEQYF
TGTGCCAGCAGTGTAACTAGCGGGGACGCCTACGAGCAGTACTTC
>TRBV9|.|.|TRBJ2-1
CASGDPDLGGTYNEQFF
TGTGCCAGCGGCGACCCGGATTTAGGGGGGACCTACAATGAGCAGTTCTTC
>TRBV7-9|few|TRBD2|TRBJ2-3
CASSLGLAGDVDTQYF
TGTGCCAGCAGCTTAGGACTAGCGGGAGATGTGGATACGCAGTATTTT
>TRBV9|few|.|TRBJ1-1
CASSGGQWNTEAFF
TGTGCCAGCAGCGGTGGACAGTGGAACACTGAAGCTTTCTTT
>TRBV9|few|TRBD1|TRBJ2-3
CASGLSGQGRSDTQYF
TGTGCCAGCGGTCTTAGCGGACAGGGGAGGTCAGATACGCAGTATTTT
>TRBV2|.|TRBD1|TRBJ1-2
CASRMGQGAYGYTF
TGTGCCAGCAGGATGGGACAGGGGGCTTACGGCTACACCTTC
>TRBV5-6|few|.|TRBJ1-1
CASRLSGAEAFF
TGTGCCAGCAGACTTAGTGGGGCTGAAGCTTTCTTT
>TRBV12-3/TRBV12-4|.|.|TRBJ2-3
CASSWTAEGPTDTQYF
TGTGCCAGCAGTTGGACCGCGGAGGGTCCCACAGATACGCAGTATTTT
>TRBV13|.|.|TRBJ2-7
CASRPRETSFTYF
TGTGCCAGCAGACCGCGGGAAACATCCTTCACGTACTTC